The clone carrying this T cell receptor (beta chain) was seen only a few times. The target antigen is unknown. One entry per CDR3 protein, called by TCRdb with MiXCR from the reads. The sample holds around 900,000 distinct CDR3 sequences, roughly 30% seen once. V lost 6 bases and J 10 bases, leaving 13 bases between the germline ends. The CDR3 is 12 residues long. Germline V CDR1 and CDR2: LGHNT, FRNRAP. The data were taken from a study of T cell repertoires in cytomegalovirus infection. Turning to the study itself: Used in the study were CMV epitopes, some recently identified and HLA-C-restricted, others well-studied and HLA-B-restricted. Study results and limitations: Clonotypes of TCR beta that were HLA-C-restricted and CMV-specific dominated the ex vivo response. The cumulative frequency of public TCR beta families identified carriers of CMV plus the relevant HLA.

This clonotype was obtained from a human donor in good health (CMV status not recorded). Some clones in this sample may be carry-over from other donors' samples. This specimen consisted of cultured CD8+ T cells from PBMCs, obtained from culture after CMV antigen stimulation. The chain couples TRBV12-5 to TRBJ2-1, with a weak D call TRBD2 (6 bases). CDR3 in amino acids: CASGLGGVEQFF. CDR3 DNA: TGTGCTAGTGGGTTAGGAGGGGTGGAGCAGTTCTTC.